The 4 T cell receptor beta chains below were found in one sample sequenced in a study of blood T cell repertoires in COVID-19. Here immunoSEQ multiplex PCR was the method, and the copy in TCRdb shows in-frame clones only, minus some. Here the sample spans more than 250,000 clones, more than 75% being singletons. What was sequenced was peripheral blood. The receptors were sampled from a man aged 45-60 years with active or convalescent COVID-19.

On this clone itself: In the same sample, other DNA sequences code for this CDR3. The CDR3 region has the DNA TGTGCCAGCAGCCTAGGACAATACAATGAGCAGTTCTTC. Its protein is CASSLGQYNEQFF. The chain couples TRBV7-3 to TRBJ2-1; weak D call: TRBD1 (5 bases). With 5 bases removed from V and 4 bases from J, the gap between germline ends came to 9 bases. CDR1 is SGHTA and CDR2 is FQGTGA in the germline V gene. CDR3 length equals 13 residues.

This chain uses TRBV5-4 with TRBJ2-3; TRBD2 matches 10 bases. V gave up 1 base and J gave up 9 bases; unmatched junction bases: 11. This CDR3 spans 16 amino acids. Germline CDR1 reads SGHNT; CDR2 reads YYREEE (reference sequence). In DNA form, the CDR3 reads TGTGCCAGCAGCTTGAGCCAGCGGGGGGGCCGGGGGACGCAGTATTTT. Its protein product is CASSLSQRGGRGTQYF.

Written as DNA, the CDR3 is TGCGCCAGCAGCTTCGGGGGCACAGATACGCAGTATTTT. Encoded protein: CASSFGGTDTQYF. V is TRBV5-1 and J is TRBJ2-3; weak D call: TRBD2 (5 bases). The V end lost 2 bases, the J end lost 1 base, and 5 bases lay between the germline ends. Germline V gene lookup returns CDR1 SGHRS and CDR2 YFSETQ. There are 13 residues in the CDR3. Combining the CDR3 with reference TRBV5-1 and TRBJ2-3 gives the whole variable domain KAGVTQTPRYLIKTRGQQVTLSCSPISGHRSVSWYQQTPGQGLQFLFEYFSETQRNKGNFPGRFSGRQFSNSRSEMNVSTLELGDSALYLCASSFGGTDTQYFGPGTRLTVL.

The CDR3 DNA follows: TGTGCCAGCAGCTCCCTCGGCCGGAGGGGAGCCAAAAACATTCAGTACTTC. This encodes CASSSLGRRGAKNIQYF. The chain recombines TRBV7-3 with TRBJ2-4; D is perhaps TRBD2 (6 bases). Germline V gene data show CDR1 as SGHTA and CDR2 as FQGTGA. Trimming left V 4 bases short and J 0 bases short, with 16 bases between. The CDR3 covers 17 residues.